Each of the 10 T cell receptor beta chains below was sequenced from the same sample in a study of T cell repertoires in cytomegalovirus infection. MiXCR was run by TCRdb on the reads, yielding one entry per CDR3 protein. Here the sample spans just over 450,000 distinct CDR3 sequences, approximately 40% being singletons. Their specific antigens are unknown. The sample consisted of cultured PBMCs, taken from culture after CMV antigen stimulation. All receptors derive from a human donor in good health (CMV status not recorded). Some clones in this sample may be carry-over from other donors' samples.

This clonotype was counted a few times. The chain has TRBV7-8 and TRBJ2-3; 8 bases are a match to TRBD2. Trimming removed 5 bases from V and 2 bases from J; junction bases left unmatched: 12. The germline V gene has CDR1 SGHVS and CDR2 FQNEAQ. The CDR3 has 17 residues. The CDR3 DNA reads TGTGCCAGCAGCCCCAAGAGATTGCGGGAGGTCACAGATACGCAGTATTTT. This encodes CASSPKRLREVTDTQYF.

V and J are TRBV20-1 and TRBJ2-1; 9 bases fit TRBD2. CDR1 is DFQATT and CDR2 is SNEGSKA in the germline V gene (reference sequence). The CDR3 has 11 amino acids. J lost 14 bases, V lost 6 bases, and 8 bases had no gene match. The CDR3 nucleotides are TGCAGTGCACCCAGCGGGAGGTCGGAGTTCTTC. Protein product: CSAPSGRSEFF.

There are a few counts of this clonotype. The chain joins TRBV5-1 to TRBJ2-2, with 14 bases lining up with TRBD2. This CDR3 spans 19 amino acids. J lost 0 bases, V lost 3 bases, and 7 bases had no gene match. Germline CDR1 SGHRS, CDR2 YFSETQ. CDR3 DNA sequence: TGCGCCAGCAGCTGGGGGACTAGCGGGGGCCTCGCGAACACCGGGGAGCTGTTTTTT. Amino acids: CASSWGTSGGLANTGELFF.

This clonotype appeared a few times. J is TRBJ2-1 and V is TRBV12-3 or TRBV12-4, with 8 bases fitting TRBD2. After removal of 6 bases from V and 6 bases from J, the junction contained 10 bases not matched to a gene. The CDR3 sequence is 15 residues long. The chain's CDR3 is CASSLGLAVGNEQFF. Written as DNA, the CDR3 is TGTGCCAGCAGCCTCGGACTAGCAGTTGGCAATGAGCAGTTCTTC.

The genes are TRBV6-5 and TRBJ2-4; TRBD2 matches 11 bases. The germline V gene encodes CDR1 MNHEY and CDR2 SVGAGI. V lost 6 bases and J lost 3; bases outside the gene matches: 13. This CDR3 region has 18 residues. This CDR3 is CASRGSSGRAFGKNIQYF. The DNA of the CDR3 is TGTGCCAGCAGAGGCAGTAGCGGGAGGGCCTTCGGCAAAAACATTCAGTACTTC.

This rearrangement joins TRBV7-2 to TRBJ1-2; D perhaps matches TRBD1 (6 bases). The germline CDR1 and CDR2 sequences are SGHTA and FQGNSA. Trimming took off 5 bases at V and 3 bases at J, with 16 bases between the two ends. The CDR3 is made up of 15 amino acids. CDR3 region: CASSPGGGAYYGYTF. The CDR3, as DNA: TGTGCCAGCAGCCCCGGTGGGGGGGCCTACTATGGCTACACCTTC.

In its sample, this clonotype was seen a few times. The chain employs TRBV12-3 or TRBV12-4 and TRBJ1-6, with a tentative D call TRBD1 (5 bases). V lost 6 bases, J lost 7 bases, and 16 bases lay in between. The length of the CDR3 is 15 residues. The CDR3 region is CASRYLETANSPLHF. CDR3 nucleotide sequence: TGTGCCAGCAGGTACCTCGAGACAGCGAATTCACCCCTCCACTTT.

There are many counts of this clonotype. The chain has TRBV7-2 and TRBJ2-7; 7 nucleotides agree with TRBD1. This CDR3 spans 14 amino acids. Trimming took 5 bases from V and 4 from J; bases not matched to a gene: 8. Germline values: CDR1 SGHTA, CDR2 FQGNSA. CDR3 protein: CASSLYRGRYEQYF. The CDR3 DNA is TGTGCCAGCAGCCTTTACAGGGGCAGGTACGAGCAGTACTTC.

This clonotype has a handful of counts. The J gene is TRBJ2-3, the V gene TRBV11-2; 10 bases are shared with TRBD2. V shed 8 bases, J shed 7 bases, and the junction held 15 bases outside the gene matches. Germline V gene sequence: CDR1 SGHAT, CDR2 FQNNGV. This CDR3 spans 16 amino acids. The CDR3 DNA sequence: TGTGCCAGCCGTACCCCCCGGGCTAGCGGGAGTTATACGCAGTATTTT. Translated: CASRTPRASGSYTQYF.

This chain joins TRBV7-8 and TRBJ2-3; D gene ambiguous. CDR1 and CDR2 from the germline V gene are SGHVS and FQNEAQ. The ends were cut back, 4 bases at V and 4 bases at J, with 9 bases in the middle. The CDR3 is 13 residues long. Here the CDR3 reads CASSYNSADTQYF. DNA for the CDR3: TGTGCCAGCAGCTACAATTCAGCAGATACGCAGTATTTT.